This is a list of T cell receptor beta chains from one sample in a study of blood T cells in healthy people across ages. MiXCR, applied by TCRdb to the 5' RACE reads, yields one record per CDR3 protein. The table includes 1.5 million to 1.8 million distinct CDR3 sequences, roughly 43% detected once. The sequencing input was blood. The receptors shown here come from a woman between 18 and 29 years old in good health. The CDR3 runs from the conserved cysteine through the conserved F or W. A D gene is named only where the DNA matches it firmly. Not every row has a clone size; where given, it reads once, few, many or a size class.

d_gene	v_gene	abundance	j_gene	CDR3nt	CDR3aa
TRBD1	TRBV7-2	NA	TRBJ1-1	TGTGCCAGCAGTCCCTATTCAGGGGGAGCTGAAGCTTTCTTT	CASSPYSGGAEAFF
TRBD2	TRBV7-2	many	TRBJ2-1	TGTGCCAGCAGCTTCGGACTAGCGGGAAACAATGAGCAGTTCTTC	CASSFGLAGNNEQFF
NA	TRBV12-3/TRBV12-4	many	TRBJ2-7	TGTGCCAGCAGCCCCGGGATCTACGAGCAGTACTTC	CASSPGIYEQYF
NA	TRBV7-2	NA	TRBJ2-7	TGTGCCAGCACCACTTACCACGGCTCCTACAATGAGCAGTACTTC	CASTTYHGSYNEQYF
NA	TRBV10-2	NA	TRBJ1-1	TGCGCCAGCATGGACCCGGGCACTGAAGCTTTCTTT	CASMDPGTEAFF
TRBD1	TRBV4-3	NA	TRBJ1-4	TGCGCCAGCAGCCCGGGACAGTTTAATGAAAAACTGTTTTTT	CASSPGQFNEKLFF
NA	TRBV29-1	NA	TRBJ2-7	TGCAGCGTGGTCAGGGGAATTGGGAATGAGCAGTACTTC	CSVVRGIGNEQYF
TRBD2	TRBV6-5	few	TRBJ2-7	TGTGCCAGCAGTTACTCGGGACTAGCGAGGTACGAGCAGTACTTC	CASSYSGLARYEQYF
TRBD2	TRBV12-3/TRBV12-4	many	TRBJ2-5	TGTGCCAGCAGCTTAAGACTAGCGGAAGAGACCCAGTACTTC	CASSLRLAEETQYF
NA	TRBV29-1	many	TRBJ2-1	TGCAGCGTTGAAGATCCAGGGAGCTCCTACAATGAGCAGTTCTTC	CSVEDPGSSYNEQFF
TRBD1	TRBV7-9	few	TRBJ1-2	TGTGCCAGCAGCTTAGGGACAGGGACTCTTGGCTACACCTTC	CASSLGTGTLGYTF
NA	TRBV12-3/TRBV12-4	NA	TRBJ2-5	TGTGCCAGCAGTTTTGGTTTGACTATCCAAGAGACCCAGTACTTC	CASSFGLTIQETQYF
TRBD2	TRBV20-1	NA	TRBJ2-1	TGCAGTGCTAGAGTTGTAGCGGGCGCCTACAATGAGCAGTTCTTC	CSARVVAGAYNEQFF
NA	TRBV20-1	few	TRBJ2-5	TGCAGTGCGATCCTTTCCGCTAGCGCACAAGAGACCCAGTACTTC	CSAILSASAQETQYF
NA	TRBV29-1	few	TRBJ1-2	TGCAGCGTCAACCAGGGAGATGGCTACACCTTC	CSVNQGDGYTF
NA	TRBV2	NA	TRBJ2-6	TGTGCCAGCAGTGACAGGGATATAAAAAGGGCCAACGTCCTGACTTTC	CASSDRDIKRANVLTF
NA	TRBV28	few	TRBJ2-3	TGTGCCAGCAGCTCAGGGATTACGAGAAGCACAGATACGCAGTATTTT	CASSSGITRSTDTQYF
NA	TRBV7-2	NA	TRBJ1-6	TGTGCCAGCAGCACAGGGACGCAGTTATTCACCCTCCACTTT	CASSTGTQLFTLHF
TRBD1	TRBV27	NA	TRBJ2-1	TGTGCCAGCAGATTGGACAGGAACCCCTACAATGAGCAGTTCTTC	CASRLDRNPYNEQFF
NA	TRBV5-4	many	TRBJ2-1	TGTGCCAGCAGCTTTAACGATGAGCAGTTCTTC	CASSFNDEQFF
TRBD2	TRBV20-1	many	TRBJ2-1	TGCAGTGCTAGACCTAGCGGGAGAGCCTACAATGAGCAGTTCTTC	CSARPSGRAYNEQFF
NA	TRBV2	NA	TRBJ2-1	TGTGCCAGCAGTGAGTCCCTAGCCGCTAGCTCCTACAATGAGCAGTTCTTC	CASSESLAASSYNEQFF
NA	TRBV3-1	many	TRBJ1-1	TGCGCCAGCAGCCAAGATCCCAGGAACACTGAAGCTTTCTTT	CASSQDPRNTEAFF
NA	TRBV29-1	NA	TRBJ1-2	TGCAGCGTTGGGGTTCGGGCCGGCTATGGCTACACCTTC	CSVGVRAGYGYTF
NA	TRBV15	NA	TRBJ1-2	TGTGCCACCAGTAAGGGAGCTGGCTACACCTTC	CATSKGAGYTF
NA	TRBV20-1	NA	TRBJ1-2	TGCAGTGCTAGAGATTGGACAGCGGGGTATGGCTACACCTTC	CSARDWTAGYGYTF
NA	TRBV7-9	NA	TRBJ2-7	TGTGCCAGCAGCTTAAGAGGTGAACTCCGTGCTGAGTACTTC	CASSLRGELRAEYF
NA	TRBV4-3	few	TRBJ2-3	TGCGCCAGCAGCCAAGGACTGGGTGTCGACACAGATACGCAGTATTTT	CASSQGLGVDTDTQYF
TRBD2	TRBV4-2	NA	TRBJ2-5	TGTGCCAGCAGCCAAGACGGTGCGGGGGGGCCGTGGGAGACCCAGTACTTC	CASSQDGAGGPWETQYF
NA	TRBV4-1	few	TRBJ1-1	TGCGCCAGCAGCCAAACTCGGGACGTTAGCACTGAAGCTTTCTTT	CASSQTRDVSTEAFF
NA	TRBV30	NA	TRBJ2-4	TGTGCCGGACATCAGATAGCCAAAAACATTCAGTACTTC	CAGHQIAKNIQYF
NA	TRBV6-5	NA	TRBJ2-1	TGTGCCACCACCGCAGTCGGGAGTTACGAGCAGTTCTTC	CATTAVGSYEQFF
NA	TRBV4-2	NA	TRBJ2-2	TGTGCCAGCAGCCCTTCAGCGGACCGCCCCCTGACCGGGGAGCTGTTTTTT	CASSPSADRPLTGELFF
TRBD2	TRBV27	NA	TRBJ2-1	TGTGCCAGCAGTTTAACCCTGGCGGGACTATCCTACAATGAGCAGTTCTTC	CASSLTLAGLSYNEQFF
TRBD1	TRBV7-9	NA	TRBJ1-4	TGTGCCAGCAGCACCGGGGACAGGGGGCGGAATACTAATGAAAAACTGTTTTTT	CASSTGDRGRNTNEKLFF
TRBD1	TRBV2	few	TRBJ1-2	TGTGCCAGCACCTCACAGGGGACGGATTATGGCTACACCTTC	CASTSQGTDYGYTF
TRBD1	TRBV27	few	TRBJ2-1	TGTGCCAGCAGCCCGGGGACAGGGGTAATTACCTACAATGAGCAGTTCTTC	CASSPGTGVITYNEQFF
TRBD1	TRBV29-1	few	TRBJ1-2	TGCAGCGTTGAGGGGACAGGGTTCGTCGGCTACACCTTC	CSVEGTGFVGYTF
TRBD1	TRBV7-8	NA	TRBJ2-3	TGTGCCAGCAACCTCGGACAGGGGGTGACAGATACGCAGTATTTT	CASNLGQGVTDTQYF
TRBD1	TRBV28	NA	TRBJ1-1	TGTGCCAGCAGTTACTGGACAGGCACTGAAGCTTTCTTT	CASSYWTGTEAFF
TRBD1	TRBV12-3/TRBV12-4	NA	TRBJ2-5	TGTGCCAGCAGTCTGACAGGGATGGAGACCCAGTACTTC	CASSLTGMETQYF
TRBD1	TRBV20-1	NA	TRBJ1-1	TGCAGTGCTAGAGCATTTGACAGGGCCACTGAAGCTTTCTTT	CSARAFDRATEAFF
NA	TRBV10-3	NA	TRBJ2-1	TGTGCCATCAGTGAGGGACCAAATAACAATGGGCAGTTCTTC	CAISEGPNNNGQFF
TRBD1	TRBV4-3	few	TRBJ2-7	TGCGCCAGCAGCCAAGATCGCGGGACAGGAACCTACGAGCAGTACTTC	CASSQDRGTGTYEQYF
TRBD2	TRBV6-5	NA	TRBJ2-1	TGTGCCAGCAGTTACGATAGCGGGAGGGGAAATGAGCAGTTCTTC	CASSYDSGRGNEQFF
TRBD1	TRBV6-2/TRBV6-3	few	TRBJ1-2	TGTGCCAGCAGTTACTTCGGGACAGGAGGGAACTATGGCTACACCTTC	CASSYFGTGGNYGYTF
NA	TRBV11-1	NA	TRBJ2-3	TGTGCCAGCAGCGAAGGACTGCCCTCCACAGATACGCAGTATTTT	CASSEGLPSTDTQYF
TRBD1	TRBV4-3	NA	TRBJ2-1	TGCGCCAGCAGCCAAGATTGGCGAAGGGGGCTCTACAATGAGCAGTTCTTC	CASSQDWRRGLYNEQFF
NA	TRBV28	once	TRBJ2-2	TGTGCCAGCAGTTTGGCGGAGACCACCGGGGAGCTGTTTTTT	CASSLAETTGELFF
NA	TRBV10-3	NA	TRBJ1-5	TGTGCCATCAGTGAAGGGCAGGGGCCAATTAATCAGCCCCAGCATTTT	CAISEGQGPINQPQHF
NA	TRBV10-3	few	TRBJ2-5	TGTGCCATCAGTGCCTTAGCGGCAGAGACCCAGTACTTC	CAISALAAETQYF
TRBD1	TRBV7-2	few	TRBJ1-4	TGTGCCAGCAGCCGAGACAGGGTTAAACTGTTTTTT	CASSRDRVKLFF
NA	TRBV7-2	few	TRBJ2-5	TGTGCCAGCAGCTTAGGATTTACAGGGAAAGAGACCCAGTACTTC	CASSLGFTGKETQYF
NA	TRBV5-5	NA	TRBJ2-5	TGTGCCAGCAGCGAATTAAAAGTAGCGAGCCAAGAGACCCAGTACTTC	CASSELKVASQETQYF
NA	TRBV27	NA	TRBJ1-2	TGTGCCAGCAGTTCGGGGCTGAGGGATTTCTATGGCTACACCTTC	CASSSGLRDFYGYTF
NA	TRBV20-1	NA	TRBJ2-2	TGCAGTGCTTCTAAGGGAGGACCCCACACCGGGGAGCTGTTTTTT	CSASKGGPHTGELFF
NA	TRBV4-3	NA	TRBJ2-7	TGCGCCAGCAGCCCCAGGACGGGACCTAACAATGAGCAGTACTTC	CASSPRTGPNNEQYF
NA	TRBV29-1	NA	TRBJ2-5	TGCAGCGTTGAAGAGGAGGGGAGAGGGACCCAGTACTTC	CSVEEEGRGTQYF
TRBD2	TRBV12-3/TRBV12-4	NA	TRBJ2-1	TGTGCCAGCAGCGGGACTAGCAATGTCAATGAGCAGTTCTTC	CASSGTSNVNEQFF